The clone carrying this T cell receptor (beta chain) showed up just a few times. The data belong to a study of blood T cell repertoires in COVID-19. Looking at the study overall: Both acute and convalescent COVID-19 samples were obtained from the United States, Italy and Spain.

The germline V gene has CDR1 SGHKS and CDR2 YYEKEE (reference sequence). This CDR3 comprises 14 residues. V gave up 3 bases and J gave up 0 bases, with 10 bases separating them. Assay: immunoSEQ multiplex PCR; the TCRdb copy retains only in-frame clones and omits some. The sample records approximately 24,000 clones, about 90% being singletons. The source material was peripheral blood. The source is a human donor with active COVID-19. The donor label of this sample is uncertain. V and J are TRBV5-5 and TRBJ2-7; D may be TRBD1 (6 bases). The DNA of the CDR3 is TGTGCCAGCAGCTCCCTACAGGGCTCCTACGAGCAGTACTTC. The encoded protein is CASSSLQGSYEQYF.